This T cell receptor (beta chain) was sequenced for a study of OX40 agonist ivuxolimab in advanced cancers. Study at large: Patients were roughly 83% male with ages about 20 to 79, mean 60.

The CDR3 length is 16 residues. The V gene's germline CDR1 is SGHDT and CDR2 YYEEEE. Between the trimmed V and J ends, which lost 4 bases and 5 bases, there was a span of 21 bases. To note about this clone: Its specificity is unknown.

The study's findings and limits: Researchers did not determine the expanded peripheral T cells' antigen specificity. CD8+ T cells averaged more expanded clones than CD4+.

The data were produced by immunoSEQ multiplex PCR, yet TCRdb's version contains in-frame clones alone and is incomplete. The profile shows about 81,000 clones, 84% of them singletons. The input for sequencing was CD4+ or CD8+ T cells sorted from blood, taken in a trial of the OX40 agonist ivuxolimab. The V gene is TRBV5-6, the J gene TRBJ2-5, with D possibly matching TRBD2 (6 bases). The sequence derives from an adult with an advanced solid tumor such as melanoma, head and neck, liver or kidney cancer. The CDR3 here is CASSDAPREVLETQYF. DNA of the CDR3: TGTGCCAGCAGCGACGCACCGAGGGAGGTCCTGGAGACCCAGTACTTC.